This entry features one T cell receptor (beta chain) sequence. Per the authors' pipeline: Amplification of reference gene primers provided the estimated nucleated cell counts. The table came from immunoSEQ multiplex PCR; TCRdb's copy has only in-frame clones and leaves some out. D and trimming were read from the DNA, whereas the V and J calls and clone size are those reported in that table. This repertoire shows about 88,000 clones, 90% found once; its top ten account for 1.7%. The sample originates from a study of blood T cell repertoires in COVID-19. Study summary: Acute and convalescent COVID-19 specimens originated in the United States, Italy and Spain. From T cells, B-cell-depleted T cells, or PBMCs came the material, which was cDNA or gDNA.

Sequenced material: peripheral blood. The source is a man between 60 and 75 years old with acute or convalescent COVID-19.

CDR3 nucleotides: TGTGCCAGCAGTGAATTCGAGGGACACGTTACAGATACGCAGTATTTT. It is translated as CASSEFEGHVTDTQYF. The V and J genes are TRBV25-1 and TRBJ2-3; D perhaps matches TRBD1 (6 bases). The CDR3 has 16 residues. Trimming took 1 base from V and 3 from J, leaving 14 bases between them. Germline-derived CDR1 and CDR2 are MGHDK and SYGVNS.